This TCR beta chain was sequenced for a study of blood T cell repertoires in COVID-19. Study context: Samples taken during acute and convalescent COVID-19 were collected in the United States, Italy and Spain.

V was shortened by 2 bases and J by 7 bases, with 9 bases between the two germline ends. This CDR3 is 13 amino acids long. CDR1 SGHTA and CDR2 FQGNSA come from the germline V gene. How the authors handled the data: Quantification of nucleated cells was approximated via reference gene primer amplification. The data were produced by immunoSEQ multiplex PCR, yet TCRdb's version contains in-frame clones alone and is incomplete. V, J and clone size reflect that table, while D and trimming were determined from the DNA. The table includes 200,000 to 250,000 clones, just under 90% detected once. The receptor comes from a man aged 25-45 years with COVID-19, enrolled during active disease. Input material: peripheral blood. The chain uses TRBV7-2 and TRBJ1-5, with D unclear. The CDR3, as DNA: TGTGCCAGCAGCTTAAACAGCGGGCAGCCCCAGCATTTT. Protein product: CASSLNSGQPQHF.